This T cell receptor (beta chain) was profiled in a study of blood T cell repertoires in COVID-19. Study-wide context: Sources were T cells, B-cell-depleted T cells, or PBMCs; the material itself was cDNA or gDNA.

From germline, CDR1 is SGHAT and CDR2 FQNNGV. The CDR3 contains 15 residues. After removal of 5 bases from V and 2 bases from J, the junction contained 7 bases not matched to a gene. Method: immunoSEQ multiplex PCR; TCRdb's copy keeps in-frame clones and lacks some. The repertoire has 150,000 or so clones, around 80% of them found once; the top ten carry about 8%. Sequences were obtained from PBMCs or T cells enriched from blood (not recorded which). This chain links TRBV11-2 with TRBJ2-3, with TRBD2 identical over 7 bases. The clonotype originates from a woman between 50 and 59 years old who had recovered from COVID-19. CDR3 nucleotides: TGTGCCAGCAGCCCCTTAGCGGGCCACACAGATACGCAGTATTTT. This sequence encodes CASSPLAGHTDTQYF.